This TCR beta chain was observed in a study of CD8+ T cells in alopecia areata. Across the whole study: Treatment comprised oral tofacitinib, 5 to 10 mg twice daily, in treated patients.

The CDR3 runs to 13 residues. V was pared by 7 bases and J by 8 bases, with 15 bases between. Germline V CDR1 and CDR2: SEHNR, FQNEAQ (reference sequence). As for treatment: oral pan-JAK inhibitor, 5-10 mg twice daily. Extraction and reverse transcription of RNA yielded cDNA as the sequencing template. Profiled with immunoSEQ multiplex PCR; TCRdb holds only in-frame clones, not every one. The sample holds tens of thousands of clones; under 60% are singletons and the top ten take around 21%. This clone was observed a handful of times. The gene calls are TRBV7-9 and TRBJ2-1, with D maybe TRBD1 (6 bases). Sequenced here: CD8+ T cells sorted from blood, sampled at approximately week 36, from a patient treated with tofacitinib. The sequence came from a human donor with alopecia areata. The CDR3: CASTYDRRDEQFF. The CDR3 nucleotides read TGTGCCAGCACCTACGACAGGCGGGATGAGCAGTTCTTC.